The sequence of this T cell receptor beta chain was determined in a study of read filtering for tumor transcriptome and immune sequencing. The library was built from 400 to 500 ng RNA with molecular barcoded adaptors for alpha/delta and beta/gamma chains. Using its own MiXCR run on the reads, TCRdb lists one record per CDR3 protein. The data show about 38,000 distinct CDR3 sequences, approximately 14% seen once. V was pared by 2 bases and J by 8 bases, with 9 bases of the junction left unmatched. The germline CDR1 and CDR2 sequences are LNHNV and YYDKDF (reference sequence). This CDR3 region has 16 residues. This clonotype was counted ten times or more. Bone marrow was sampled from every patient at the time of active disease.

The TCR sequence derives from a donor aged 40 or over with multiple myeloma. Sequencing was done on a sample of a population of CD138-negative cells sorted from bone marrow. The gene calls are TRBV15 and TRBJ1-4; 9 bases are shared with TRBD1. CDR3 sequence reads: CATSRKTGTGNEKLFF. The CDR3, as DNA: TGTGCCACCAGCAGAAAAACCGGGACAGGGAACGAAAAACTGTTTTTT.